The T cell receptor (beta chain) under discussion was sequenced for a study of CD8 T cells in ankylosing spondylitis (dated by TCRdb to about 2017). For the study in its entirety: T cell receptor beta repertoires were profiled in healthy donors and ankylosing spondylitis patients so that disease-linked TCR variants could be found. The whole study cohort included some 100 healthy donors and 25 ankylosing spondylitis patients. Peripheral blood samples were taken, and synovial fluid was additionally collected from ankylosing spondylitis patients. Results the study describes overall, beyond this receptor: Some motif variants had previously been reported in the synovial fluid and blood of reactive arthritis patients, which suggests shared mechanisms of disease initiation. Significant enrichment of the disease-linked clones was reported in matched synovial fluid samples from ankylosing spondylitis patients. A CD8+ phenotype was shown by the disease-linked clones, which were found at relatively low frequencies in peripheral blood. A TCR beta motif made up of several highly homologous amino acid variants appeared to be characteristic of blood from ankylosing spondylitis patients.

This clonotype has more than one count but fewer than ten. What this receptor recognizes is not known. The input lacks base qualities; no much larger clone sits a single base away. Sequencing was performed on an Illumina HiSeq 2500. Quantitative 5'-RACE with molecular barcodes was used to prepare TCR beta libraries. The published analysis was carried out like this. A new computational method based on a probabilistic model of VDJ rearrangement was used to identify disease-linked TCR variants. In TCRdb, the public reads were trimmed at Q25 with fastp and aligned with MiXCR, with productive beta chains retained. A single entry per CDR3 protein holds the most common genes and DNA from its merged rows. The V and J calls were not made by the authors but by TCRdb's processing. The sample table shows fewer than 500,000 distinct CDR3 sequences, and about 20% are seen once. The top ten clones comprise approximately 16% of the sample.

Trimming removed 5 bases from V and 0 bases from J, leaving 11 bases between the germline ends. There are 14 amino acids in the CDR3, from cysteine to phenylalanine inclusive. Of the read, only the CDR3 DNA is kept; its 42 bases are in frame from base 1. From a lookup of the germline V gene, CDR1 and CDR2 are SGHTA and FQGNSA. The sample was blood, either unsorted or a sorted T cell fraction (not recorded which). The chain joins TRBV7-2 to TRBJ2-7; no D segment can be confidently identified. The receptor comes from a male donor with ankylosing spondylitis. The nucleotides are TGTGCCAGCAGCGTTGACTGGAGCTCCTACGAGCAGTACTTC. Protein translation: CASSVDWSSYEQYF.